A single sample gave rise to the 26 T cell receptor beta chains below, sequenced in a study of vaccination and CD4 T cells after COVID-19. No antigen is known for these receptors. Treatment here: roughly ten-day PBMC culture with coronavirus spike peptide pools or control peptides (ViraFEST assay). The Oncomine TCR Beta short-read assay was applied to DNA of cultured CD4+ T cells. From the PCR reads, TCRdb called clonotypes with MiXCR, one entry per CDR3 protein. The repertoire holds roughly 6,800 distinct CDR3 sequences, with 25% as singletons. Material: CD4+ T cells from blood, cultured in vitro, obtained after SARS-CoV-2 vaccination. The receptor set was obtained from a human donor who had recovered from COVID-19.

This clonotype is medium-sized within its sample. The chain combines TRBV6-5 with TRBJ2-7; D uncertain. Trimming pared 0 bases from V and 7 bases from J, leaving 13 bases between. This CDR3 is 14 amino acids long. Looked up from germline, CDR1 is MNHEY and CDR2 is SVGAGI. The CDR3 DNA reads as TGTGCCAGCAGTTACTCGCCAGGAGTGAGGGAGCAGTACTTC. It translates to CASSYSPGVREQYF.

CDR3 in amino acids: CASTSGGGQVETQYF. The DNA of the CDR3 is TGCGCCAGCACCTCGGGGGGAGGACAGGTAGAGACCCAGTACTTC. This chain joins TRBV5-1 and TRBJ2-5; D is possibly TRBD1 or TRBD2 (7 bases each). Trimming stripped 6 bases from V and 4 bases from J, with 19 bases between. This CDR3 region has 15 residues. Germline CDR1 reads SGHRS; CDR2 reads YFSETQ.

The chain recombines TRBV11-2 with TRBJ1-2; D gene unclear. CDR3 length: 12 residues. Per the germline V gene, CDR1 is SGHAT and CDR2 is FQNNGV. V lost 0 bases and J lost 5, with 4 bases in between. CDR3 bases: TGTGCCAGCAGCTTAGAAGGGTATGGCTACACCTTC. It codes for CASSLEGYGYTF.

By frequency in the sample, this clonotype is medium-sized (0.01 to 0.1%). J is TRBJ1-2 and V is TRBV10-2; maybe TRBD1 (6 bases). This CDR3 has 13 amino acids. V was cut by 2 bases and J by 6 bases, with 10 bases left in between. Germline CDR1 WSHSY, CDR2 SAAADI. CDR3 amino acids: CASSETGSDGYTF. The CDR3 region has the DNA TGCGCCAGCAGTGAGACAGGGTCGGATGGCTACACCTTC.

The chain is built from TRBV5-6 and TRBJ2-7; no clear D. CDR1 is SGHDT, CDR2 YYEEEE, per germline. Between the trimmed V and J ends, which lost 4 bases and 3 bases, there was a span of 5 bases. There are 11 residues in the CDR3. CDR3 residues: CASSRFYEQYF. CDR3 nucleotide sequence: TGTGCCAGCAGCCGGTTCTACGAGCAGTACTTC.

This clonotype was seen more than once but under ten times. The V gene is TRBV19, the J gene TRBJ1-2; 8 positions match TRBD1. V lost 5 bases to trimming and J lost 4 bases; unmatched junction nucleotides: 12. This CDR3 has 16 amino acids. Germline-derived CDR1 and CDR2 are LNHDA and SQIVND (reference sequence). The CDR3: CASSPSTGQGIYGYTF. DNA for the CDR3: TGTGCCAGTAGTCCCAGCACCGGACAGGGCATCTATGGCTACACCTTC.

This clonotype qualifies as medium-sized (0.01 to 0.1%). The chain uses TRBV6-1 and TRBJ1-2; 10 nucleotides align to TRBD1. This CDR3 spans 14 amino acids. Germline CDR1 and CDR2: MNHNS and SASEGT. V shed 6 bases and J 7 bases; nucleotides not matched to a gene: 8. CDR3 residues: CASRRQGAFLGYTF. The CDR3 DNA reads TGTGCCAGCAGGCGACAGGGGGCATTTCTTGGCTACACCTTC.

There are a few counts of this clonotype. The gene calls are TRBV6-1 and TRBJ1-5, with 8 bases that match TRBD1. J gave up 9 bases and V 5 bases, and 9 bases lay outside the gene matches. Per the germline V gene, CDR1 is MNHNS and CDR2 is SASEGT. The CDR3 extends over 14 amino acids. CDR3 loop: CASSPRQGRMPQHF. CDR3 DNA: TGTGCCAGCAGTCCACGACAGGGGAGAATGCCCCAGCATTTT.

This clonotype has more than one count but fewer than ten. The V and J genes are TRBV5-4 and TRBJ2-2; the match to TRBD1 covers 7 bases. In germline, CDR1 is SGHNT, CDR2 YYREEE (reference sequence). With 4 bases clipped from V and 1 base from J, the junction kept 7 bases outside the gene matches. The CDR3 runs to 16 residues. CDR3 in amino acids: CASSPARQGNTGELFF. In DNA, the CDR3 is TGTGCCAGCAGCCCCGCCCGACAGGGGAACACCGGGGAGCTGTTTTTT.

By sample fraction, this clonotype is medium-sized. This chain connects TRBV28 to TRBJ1-2; D might be TRBD1 (5 bases). Germline assignment: CDR1 MDHEN and CDR2 SYDVKM. V shed 6 bases and J shed 0 bases, with 14 bases lying between them. The CDR3 extends over 15 amino acids. The CDR3 DNA sequence: TGTGCCAGCAGGGGCTCCGGGGGTTCTAACTATGGCTACACCTTC. Its protein product is CASRGSGGSNYGYTF.

By share of the sample, this clonotype is medium-sized (0.01 to 0.1%). The rearrangement joins TRBV24-1 to TRBJ2-5, with D unclear. This CDR3 is built from 12 residues. V was cut by 1 base and J by 5 bases, with 4 bases left in between. Germline V gene data show CDR1 as KGHDR and CDR2 as SFDVKD. The chain's CDR3 is CATSDFGETQYF. As DNA, the CDR3 is TGTGCCACCAGTGATTTTGGGGAGACCCAGTACTTC.

The chain has TRBV19 and TRBJ1-2; tentative D call: TRBD1 (5 bases). V was pared by 6 bases and J by 4 bases, with 21 bases between. The CDR3 is 16 amino acids. Germline V gene sequence: CDR1 LNHDA, CDR2 SQIVND (reference sequence). Written as DNA, the CDR3 is TGTGCCAGTAGCCCCTTAAAGGGGTCAACGCCCTATGGCTACACCTTC. It encodes CASSPLKGSTPYGYTF. Combining the CDR3 with reference TRBV19 and TRBJ1-2 gives the whole variable domain DGGITQSPKYLFRKEGQNVTLSCEQNLNHDAMYWYRQDPGQGLRLIYYSQIVNDFQKGDIAEGYSVSREKKESFPLTVTSAQKNPTAFYLCASSPLKGSTPYGYTFGSGTRLTVV.

This clonotype is labeled medium-sized. The V and J genes are TRBV20-1 and TRBJ2-5, with 8 bases fitting TRBD1. This CDR3 region has 15 residues. Germline lookup yields CDR1 DFQATT and CDR2 SNEGSKA (reference sequence). V was clipped by 5 bases and J by 4 bases; unmatched bases: 12. The DNA of the CDR3 is TGCAGTGCTCGGGGCGGGGACAGGTGGGGAGAGACCCAGTACTTC. This sequence encodes CSARGGDRWGETQYF.

The chain has TRBV6-1 and TRBJ1-6; unclear D gene. CDR1 is MNHNS, CDR2 SASEGT, per germline. This CDR3 has 16 residues. Trimming cost V 6 bases and J 7 bases, with 19 bases left between them. CDR3 DNA: TGTGCCAGCAGCGGCTCTCACCGGGTGGGAAATTCACCCCTCCACTTT. Translation: CASSGSHRVGNSPLHF.

In its sample, this clonotype was seen a few times. The chain links TRBV24-1 to TRBJ2-7; 8 bases map to TRBD1. Per the germline V gene, CDR1 is KGHDR and CDR2 is SFDVKD. With V trimmed by 3 bases and J by 3 bases, 9 bases remained unmatched. This CDR3 has 16 amino acids. CDR3 sequence reads: CATSDTRQGPYYEQYF. The CDR3 coding sequence is TGTGCCACCAGTGATACAAGACAGGGGCCCTACTACGAGCAGTACTTC.

This clonotype was seen only a few times. The germline gene is not matched at one end of the junction; a read error may be the cause. V is TRBV24-1 and J is TRBJ2-1, with D tentatively TRBD1 (5 bases). Per the germline V gene, CDR1 is KGHDR and CDR2 is SFDVKD. This CDR3 has 13 amino acids. The CDR3 region is CATSDPRRDRLIF. Here the CDR3 DNA reads TGTGCCACCAGTGATCCTAGGAGAGACAGACTCATCTTC.

This chain uses TRBV6-2 or TRBV6-3 with TRBJ2-7; 12 bases align to TRBD2. There are 17 residues in the CDR3. V shed 0 bases and J 4 bases; nucleotides not matched to a gene: 7. Germline V gives CDR1 MNHEY, CDR2 SVGEGT. The CDR3, as DNA: TGTGCCAGCAGTTACTCGCTGACTAGCGGGAGCTGGTACGAGCAGTACTTC. As protein: CASSYSLTSGSWYEQYF.

The V gene is TRBV4-3, the J gene TRBJ1-2, with 8 bases identical to TRBD1. Germline assignment: CDR1 LGHNA and CDR2 YSLEER. This CDR3 is built from 15 residues. V shed 4 bases and J 4 bases; nucleotides not matched to a gene: 8. The CDR3 spells CASSLGQGQGYGYTF. The CDR3, as DNA: TGCGCCAGCAGCCTAGGACAGGGCCAAGGCTATGGCTACACCTTC.

This clonotype qualifies as medium-sized (0.01 to 0.1%). V gene TRBV7-2 combines with J gene TRBJ2-3; D is unclear. Per germline, CDR1 SGHTA and CDR2 FQGNSA. V lost 1 base and J lost 3, with 11 bases in between. This CDR3 is built from 15 residues. The DNA of the CDR3 is TGTGCCAGCAGCTTAGGGATCCCTGGTACAGATACGCAGTATTTT. This gives the protein CASSLGIPGTDTQYF.

The genes are TRBV6-5 and TRBJ2-7; TRBD1 aligns across 12 bases. Germline lookup yields CDR1 MNHEY and CDR2 SVGAGI. The V segment lost 1 base and the J segment 4 bases; nucleotides outside the gene matches: 2. CDR3 length: 15 residues. The CDR3: CASSYWDRGPYEQYF. The CDR3 DNA sequence: TGTGCCAGCAGTTACTGGGACAGGGGGCCGTACGAGCAGTACTTC.

This chain connects TRBV6-2 or TRBV6-3 to TRBJ1-5, with a weak D call TRBD1 (6 bases). Germline lookup yields CDR1 MNHEY and CDR2 SVGEGT. V gave up 7 bases and J gave up 2 bases, with 9 bases separating them. This CDR3 spans 13 amino acids. CDR3: CASKQGGNQPQHF. Written as DNA, the CDR3 is TGTGCCAGCAAACAGGGAGGCAATCAGCCCCAGCATTTT.

This clonotype was picked up a small number of times. The chain couples TRBV7-3 to TRBJ1-6; D is ambiguous. This CDR3 comprises 14 residues. V gave up 2 bases and J gave up 7 bases, with 9 bases separating them. Looked up from germline, CDR1 is SGHTA and CDR2 is FQGTGA. DNA for the CDR3: TGTGCCAGCAGCTTAGAGGGAACGAATTCACCCCTCCACTTT. It specifies CASSLEGTNSPLHF.

Only a few counts were recorded for this clonotype. The gene calls are TRBV7-9 and TRBJ1-2; the D gene is possibly TRBD1 (5 bases). The V and J ends lost 1 base and 4 bases respectively, with 19 bases between them. CDR1 and CDR2 (germline): SEHNR, FQNEAQ (reference sequence). This CDR3 is 17 amino acids long. CDR3 coding DNA: TGTGCCAGCAGCTTAGTTTCTCCTGCAGGGTCCCCCTATGGCTACACCTTC. It specifies CASSLVSPAGSPYGYTF.

This clonotype is termed medium-sized. This chain links TRBV20-1 with TRBJ2-5; D might be TRBD2 (6 bases). The V end was cut by 0 bases, the J end by 4 bases, with 6 bases between. From germline, CDR1 is DFQATT and CDR2 SNEGSKA (reference sequence). The CDR3 extends over 12 amino acids. CDR3 in amino acids: CSAREGGETQYF. The CDR3 region has the DNA TGCAGTGCTAGAGAGGGGGGAGAGACCCAGTACTTC.

The genes are TRBV20-1 and TRBJ2-1; TRBD1 aligns across 9 bases. Germline CDR1 and CDR2: DFQATT and SNEGSKA (reference sequence). CDR3 length: 14 residues. The V gene end was trimmed by 6 bases and the J gene end by 4 bases; junction bases not matched to a gene: 7. This CDR3 reads CSAGRGQGYNEQFF. The CDR3 DNA follows: TGCAGTGCAGGCCGGGGACAGGGATACAATGAGCAGTTCTTC.

The rearrangement joins TRBV18 to TRBJ2-7; a possible D gene is TRBD2 (5 bases). V was cut by 6 bases and J by 4 bases, with 13 bases left in between. The CDR3 is 13 residues long. The V gene's germline CDR1 is KGHSH and CDR2 LQKENI. CDR3 in amino acids: CASSPTQRYEQYF. In DNA form, the CDR3 reads TGTGCCAGCTCCCCGACACAGCGGTACGAGCAGTACTTC.